A selection of T cell receptor beta chains follows, all from one sample in a study of blood T cell repertoires in COVID-19. Generated by immunoSEQ multiplex PCR, the TCRdb table keeps only in-frame clones and is missing some. This sample has hundreds of thousands of clones, with 70% to 90% found just once. The specimen sequenced was PBMCs or T cells enriched from blood (not recorded which). The receptors stem from a man aged 35 to 55 who had recovered from COVID-19. The CDR3 runs from the conserved cysteine through the conserved F or W. The D gene is left open where the match is weak. Clone size is given for some rows only: seen once, a few or many times, or a class if the clone is expanded.

V gene	D gene	clone size	J gene	CDR3 DNA	CDR3 protein
TRBV20-1	NA	NA	TRBJ1-2	TGCAGTGCTAGCAATTCCGGGGGCTACACCTTC	CSASNSGGYTF
TRBV28	NA	NA	TRBJ2-2	TGTGCCAGCAGTTTATCCCTGGGACTCGCCAACACCGGGGAGCTGTTTTTT	CASSLSLGLANTGELFF
TRBV7-2	TRBD1	NA	TRBJ2-5	TGTGCCAGCAGCTTAGCGCTGCAGGGGGCCCAAGAGACCCAGTACTTC	CASSLALQGAQETQYF
TRBV7-2	TRBD1	NA	TRBJ1-1	TGTGCCAGCAGCTTACTTAGGGGGCCGAGCACTGAAGCTTTCTTT	CASSLLRGPSTEAFF
TRBV10-3	TRBD1	NA	TRBJ1-6	TGTGCCATCAGTGAACCCCAGGGGGGATATAATAATTCACCCCTCCACTTT	CAISEPQGGYNNSPLHF
TRBV11-3	TRBD2	NA	TRBJ2-2	TGTGCCAGCAGTGAAGGGACTAGCGGGAGGGCCCGAGCCGGGGAGCTGTTTTTT	CASSEGTSGRARAGELFF
TRBV12-1	NA	NA	TRBJ2-4	TGTGCCAGCAGCCTAACTAGCGGTTTAGCCAAAAACATTCAGTACTTC	CASSLTSGLAKNIQYF
TRBV5-1	NA	NA	TRBJ2-3	TGCGCCAGCAAAGCCGGGTTTCGCACAGATACGCAGTATTTT	CASKAGFRTDTQYF
TRBV2	NA	NA	TRBJ2-2	TGTGCCAGCAGCATCCGGTGGCAGGGGACGGAGCTGTTTTTT	CASSIRWQGTELFF
TRBV3-1/TRBV3-2	TRBD1	NA	TRBJ2-7	TGTGCCAGCAGCCCCTTCGGACAGGGTACCTACGAGCAGTACTTC	CASSPFGQGTYEQYF
TRBV3-1/TRBV3-2	NA	NA	TRBJ1-6	TGTGCCAGCAGCCAAGCCCACGGGGGATTAAATTCACCCCTCCACTTT	CASSQAHGGLNSPLHF
TRBV6-5	NA	few	TRBJ1-4	TGTGCCAGCAGTTACGTACCGGGATCTGAAAAACTGTTTTTT	CASSYVPGSEKLFF
TRBV6-5	NA	NA	TRBJ2-7	TGTGCCAGCAGTTACTCCAGGAATACCTACGAGCAGTACTTC	CASSYSRNTYEQYF
TRBV25-1	NA	few	TRBJ1-1	TGTGCCAGCAGTGGAGCCCATGAAGCTTTCTTT	CASSGAHEAFF
TRBV7-5	NA	NA	TRBJ2-5	TGTGTCAGAAGCCCCGGCCGGGGACAGGGTGAGGAGACCCAGTACTTC	CVRSPGRGQGEETQYF
TRBV30	NA	NA	TRBJ1-2	TGTGCCTGGAGTGTATCGGTGGGCAGAGCCATAACCGACTATGGCTACACCTTC	CAWSVSVGRAITDYGYTF
TRBV6-2/TRBV6-3	NA	NA	TRBJ2-7	TGTGCCAGCAGTTACGGAGGGGTCTTAGGTTACGAGCAGTACTTC	CASSYGGVLGYEQYF
TRBV19	TRBD2	NA	TRBJ2-1	TGTGCCAGTAGTAAGGGACTAGCGGGAGGCGAGCAGTTCTTC	CASSKGLAGGEQFF
TRBV15	TRBD2	NA	TRBJ2-3	TGTGCCACCAGCAGAAACCCCCAGCGGGGTATTACAGATACGCAGTATTTT	CATSRNPQRGITDTQYF
TRBV11-2	TRBD1	NA	TRBJ1-1	TGTGCCAGCGCGTACACCCGACAGGGACTGAACACTGAAGCTTTCTTT	CASAYTRQGLNTEAFF
TRBV6-5	TRBD1	NA	TRBJ1-2	TGTGCCAGCAGTTACTCGGGGACAGACTATGGCTACACCTTC	CASSYSGTDYGYTF
TRBV7-9	NA	NA	TRBJ2-1	TGTGCCAGCAGCGCCGAGGCCGCCCGGGAGCAGTTCTTC	CASSAEAAREQFF
TRBV5-4	TRBD1	NA	TRBJ2-7	TGTGCCAGCAGGCCAGGGACAGGGCCCTACGAGCAGTACTTC	CASRPGTGPYEQYF
TRBV6-5	NA	NA	TRBJ1-1	TGTGCCAGCAGTCAAAGAACAGGGACCACTGAAGCTTTCTTT	CASSQRTGTTEAFF
TRBV5-4	NA	NA	TRBJ2-6	TGTGCCAGCACCCTCCGGGGTTACTCTGGGGCCAACGTCCTGACTTTC	CASTLRGYSGANVLTF
TRBV2	NA	NA	TRBJ1-2	TGTGCCAGCCTCAAGCGACCGACTAGTGCTGGCTACACCTTC	CASLKRPTSAGYTF
TRBV7-9	NA	NA	TRBJ2-3	TGTGCCAGCATGACGCGGAACCGAGATACGCAGTATTTT	CASMTRNRDTQYF
TRBV27	NA	few	TRBJ2-2	TGTGCCAGCAGACCCAGGGCATCCCTTACCGGGGAGCTGTTTTTT	CASRPRASLTGELFF
TRBV2	TRBD2	NA	TRBJ2-7	TGTGCCAGCAGTGGGGGGGGACCCTACGAGCAGTACTTC	CASSGGGPYEQYF
TRBV7-6	TRBD1	few	TRBJ1-3	TGTGCCAGCAGCCTTGGGGGTGTCAGGGGGCGCGGTGGAAACACCATATATTTT	CASSLGGVRGRGGNTIYF
TRBV4-1	TRBD1	NA	TRBJ2-2	TGCGCCAGCAGCCTCCCCGCCGGGACAGAACCCACCGGGGAGCTGTTTTTT	CASSLPAGTEPTGELFF
TRBV18	NA	NA	TRBJ2-7	TGTGCCAGCTCACCCGGGGGCGGGGGCGAGCAGTACTTC	CASSPGGGGEQYF
TRBV6-2/TRBV6-3	TRBD1	NA	TRBJ1-2	TGTGCCAGCAGTTACTCGGGGACAGGGGCCTATGGCTACACCTTC	CASSYSGTGAYGYTF
TRBV6-2/TRBV6-3	TRBD2	NA	TRBJ2-5	TGTGCCAGCAGCCGTCCGGGGATAGCGGGGGTCCAAGAGACCCAGTACTTC	CASSRPGIAGVQETQYF
TRBV4-1	TRBD2	NA	TRBJ2-5	TGCGCCAGCAGCCAAGTGGCTAGCGGGGGACTCCCTGAAGAAGAGACCCAGTACTTC	CASSQVASGGLPEEETQYF
TRBV12-3/TRBV12-4	NA	NA	TRBJ1-4	TGTGCCAGCAGTTGGGACTCCCTTGAAAAACTGTTTTTT	CASSWDSLEKLFF
TRBV2	TRBD2	NA	TRBJ2-1	TGTGCCAGGAGTACTAGCGCTGGCTACAATGAGCAGTTCTTC	CARSTSAGYNEQFF
TRBV23-1	TRBD2	NA	TRBJ2-2	TGCGCCAGCAGTCAATCGGGAGAGCGGGGGGGCCCCGGGGAGCTGTTTTTT	CASSQSGERGGPGELFF
TRBV5-5	TRBD1	NA	TRBJ1-2	TGTGCCAGCGAGAGGACAGGGGCCTCCATTTACTATGGCTACACCTTC	CASERTGASIYYGYTF
TRBV7-9	TRBD2	NA	TRBJ2-2	TGTGCCAGCACCACCCCCGGACTAGCGGGGGTCGCGAACACCGGGGAGCTGTTTTTT	CASTTPGLAGVANTGELFF
TRBV28	NA	NA	TRBJ1-2	TGTGCCAGCAGTTTACAAAACTATGGCTACACCTTC	CASSLQNYGYTF
TRBV3-1/TRBV3-2	NA	NA	TRBJ2-2	TGTGCCAGCAGCCCGGACAGATTCTTGAACACCGGGGAGCTGTTTTTT	CASSPDRFLNTGELFF